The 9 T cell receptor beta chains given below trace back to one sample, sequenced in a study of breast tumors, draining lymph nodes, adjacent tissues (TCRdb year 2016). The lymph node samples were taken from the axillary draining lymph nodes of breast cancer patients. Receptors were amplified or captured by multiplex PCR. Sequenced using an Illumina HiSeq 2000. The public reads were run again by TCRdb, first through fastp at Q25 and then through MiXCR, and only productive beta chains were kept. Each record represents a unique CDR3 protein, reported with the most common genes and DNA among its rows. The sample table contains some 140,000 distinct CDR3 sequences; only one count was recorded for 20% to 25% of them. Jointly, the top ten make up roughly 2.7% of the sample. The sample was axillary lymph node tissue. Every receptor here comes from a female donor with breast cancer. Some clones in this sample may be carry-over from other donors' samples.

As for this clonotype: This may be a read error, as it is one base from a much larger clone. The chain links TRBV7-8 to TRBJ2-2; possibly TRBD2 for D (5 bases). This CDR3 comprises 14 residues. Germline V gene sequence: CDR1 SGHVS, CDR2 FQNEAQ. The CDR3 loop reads CAGSVSGYTGELFF. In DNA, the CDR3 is TGTGCCGGCAGCGTGAGCGGATACACCGGGGAGCTGTTTTTT.

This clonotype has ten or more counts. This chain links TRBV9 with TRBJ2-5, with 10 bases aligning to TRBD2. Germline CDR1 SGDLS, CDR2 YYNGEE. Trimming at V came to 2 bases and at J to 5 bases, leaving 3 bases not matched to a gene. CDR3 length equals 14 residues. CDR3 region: CASSVTSGIETQYF. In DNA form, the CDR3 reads TGTGCCAGCAGCGTCACTAGCGGGATTGAGACCCAGTACTTC.

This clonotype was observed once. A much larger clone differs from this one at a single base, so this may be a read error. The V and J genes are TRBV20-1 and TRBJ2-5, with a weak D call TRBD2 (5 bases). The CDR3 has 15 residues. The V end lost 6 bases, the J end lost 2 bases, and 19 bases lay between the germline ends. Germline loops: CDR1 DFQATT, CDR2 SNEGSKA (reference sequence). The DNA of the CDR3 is TGCAGTGCCTCCGGAGGTAGCTGGATTCAAGAGACCCAGTACTTC. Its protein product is CSASGGSWIQETQYF.

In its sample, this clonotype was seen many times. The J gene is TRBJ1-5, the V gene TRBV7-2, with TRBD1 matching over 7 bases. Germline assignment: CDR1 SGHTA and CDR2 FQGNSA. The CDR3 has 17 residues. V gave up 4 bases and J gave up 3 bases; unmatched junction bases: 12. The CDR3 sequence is CASSSPTGQEDNQPQHF. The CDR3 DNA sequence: TGTGCCAGCAGCTCGCCAACAGGACAGGAGGACAATCAGCCCCAGCATTTT.

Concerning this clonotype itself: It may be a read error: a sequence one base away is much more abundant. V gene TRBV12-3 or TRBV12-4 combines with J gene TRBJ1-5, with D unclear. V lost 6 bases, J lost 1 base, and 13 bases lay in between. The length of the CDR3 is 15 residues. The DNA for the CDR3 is TGTGCCAGCAGACGATCACCCGGGAGCAATCAGCCCCAGCATTTT. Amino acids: CASRRSPGSNQPQHF.

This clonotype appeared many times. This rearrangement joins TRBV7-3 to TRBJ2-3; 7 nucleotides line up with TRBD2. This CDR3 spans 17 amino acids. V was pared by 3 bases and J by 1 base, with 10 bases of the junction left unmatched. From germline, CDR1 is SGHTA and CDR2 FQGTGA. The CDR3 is CASSLSGRLAGTDTQYF. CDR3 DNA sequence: TGTGCCAGCAGCTTGTCTGGACGCCTAGCGGGCACAGATACGCAGTATTTT. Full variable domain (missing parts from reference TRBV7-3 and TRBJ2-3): GAGVSQTPSNKVTEKGKYVELRCDPISGHTALYWYRQSLGQGPEFLIYFQGTGAADDSGLPNDRFFAVRPEGSVSTLKIQRTERGDSAVYLCASSLSGRLAGTDTQYFGPGTRLTVL.

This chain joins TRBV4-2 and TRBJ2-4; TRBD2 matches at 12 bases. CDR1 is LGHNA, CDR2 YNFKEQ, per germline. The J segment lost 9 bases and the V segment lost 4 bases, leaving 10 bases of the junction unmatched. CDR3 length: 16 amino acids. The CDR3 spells CASSPRTTSGSGIQYF. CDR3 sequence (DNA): TGTGCCAGCAGCCCGCGAACGACTAGCGGGAGCGGCATTCAGTACTTC.

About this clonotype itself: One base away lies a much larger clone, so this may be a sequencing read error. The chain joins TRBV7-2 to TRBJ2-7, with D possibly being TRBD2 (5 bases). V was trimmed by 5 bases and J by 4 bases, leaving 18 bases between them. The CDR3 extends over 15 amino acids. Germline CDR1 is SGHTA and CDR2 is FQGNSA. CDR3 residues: CASSPGWVPMYEQYF. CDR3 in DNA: TGTGCCAGCAGCCCGGGGTGGGTCCCAATGTACGAGCAGTACTTC. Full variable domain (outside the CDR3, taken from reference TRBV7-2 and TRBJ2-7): GAGVSQSPSNKVTEKGKDVELRCDPISGHTALYWYRQSLGQGLEFLIYFQGNSAPDKSGLPSDRFSAERTGGSVSTLTIQRTQQEDSAVYLCASSPGWVPMYEQYFGPGTRLTVT.

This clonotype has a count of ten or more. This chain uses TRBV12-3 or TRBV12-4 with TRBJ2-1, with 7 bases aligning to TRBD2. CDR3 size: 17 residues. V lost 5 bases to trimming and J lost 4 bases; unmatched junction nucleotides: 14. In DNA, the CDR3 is TGTGCCAGCAGTCCAAGACCCGTTTTGCGGGGGTACAATGAGCAGTTCTTC. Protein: CASSPRPVLRGYNEQFF.